A selection of T cell receptor beta chains follows, all from one sample in a study of PD-1 blockade in classical Hodgkin lymphoma. TCRdb's table, derived via immunoSEQ multiplex PCR, lists solely in-frame clones and lacks some. The repertoire holds about 60,000 clones, with approximately 92% as singletons. The starting material was peripheral blood mononuclear cells (PBMCs), obtained before the fourth cycle of nivolumab. All receptors derive from a human donor with classical Hodgkin lymphoma. Each CDR3 is given with its conserved first and last residue. A D gene is named only where the DNA matches it firmly. Clone sizes are given selectively: once, few, many, or a class where the clone is expanded.

CDR3aa	CDR3nt	abundance	v_gene	j_gene	d_gene
CASSFPGLANNEQFF	TGTGCCAGCAGTTTCCCGGGACTAGCTAACAATGAGCAGTTCTTC	NA	TRBV27	TRBJ2-1	TRBD2
CASSPGQLLDTQYF	TGCGCCAGCAGTCCGGGACAGCTTCTGGATACGCAGTATTTT	NA	TRBV10-1	TRBJ2-3	TRBD1
CASSLLAGGDTQYF	TGTGCCAGCAGCTTACTAGCGGGGGGCGATACGCAGTATTTT	NA	TRBV27	TRBJ2-3	TRBD2
CASTSASTNEQFF	TGTGCCAGCACCTCGGCTAGCACGAATGAGCAGTTCTTC	NA	TRBV6-6	TRBJ2-1	NA
CASSLSLGLAGSYEQYF	TGCGCCAGCAGCTTGTCTCTAGGTCTAGCGGGCTCCTACGAGCAGTACTTC	few	TRBV5-1	TRBJ2-7	TRBD2
CSVEDPLEQYF	TGCAGCGTTGAAGACCCACTCGAGCAGTACTTC	NA	TRBV29-1	TRBJ2-7	NA
CASSLKASYEQYF	TGTGCCAGCAGCCTAAAGGCCTCCTACGAGCAGTACTTC	NA	TRBV5-6	TRBJ2-7	NA
CASSWTAQSYEQYF	TGTGCCAGCAGTTGGACAGCACAATCCTACGAGCAGTACTTC	NA	TRBV2	TRBJ2-7	NA
CASSTSGYNEQFF	TGTGCCAGTAGCACTAGCGGATACAATGAGCAGTTCTTC	NA	TRBV19	TRBJ2-1	TRBD2
CASSPSSGEVNSPLHF	TGCGCCAGCAGCCCAAGCTCGGGCGAGGTAAATTCACCCCTCCACTTT	NA	TRBV4-1	TRBJ1-6	NA
CATVGTYGYTF	TGTGCCACCGTCGGGACCTATGGCTACACCTTC	NA	TRBV19	TRBJ1-2	NA
CASSVGTTGTDTQYF	TGTGCCAGCAGCGTAGGGACTACGGGAACAGATACGCAGTATTTT	NA	TRBV9	TRBJ2-3	NA
CAWSRTANYGYTF	TGTGCCTGGAGCCGGACAGCAAACTATGGCTACACCTTC	NA	TRBV30	TRBJ1-2	NA
CASSEFRNEQFF	TGTGCCAGCAGTGAATTTCGGAATGAGCAGTTCTTC	NA	TRBV6-1	TRBJ2-1	NA
CASSFRTRITDTQYF	TGCGCCAGCAGCTTTCGGACACGGATCACAGATACGCAGTATTTT	NA	TRBV5-1	TRBJ2-3	NA
CASSFTSVTGSNQPQHF	TGTGCCAGCAGTTTTACCTCCGTGACAGGGTCCAATCAGCCCCAGCATTTT	NA	TRBV27	TRBJ1-5	TRBD1
CASSGTGGLSSYEQYF	TGCGCCAGCAGCGGAACAGGGGGCCTGAGCTCCTACGAGCAGTACTTC	NA	TRBV5-1	TRBJ2-7	TRBD1
CASSLWDGSYYGYTF	TGTGCCAGCAGCTTATGGGACGGCTCCTACTATGGCTACACCTTC	NA	TRBV28	TRBJ1-2	NA
CASSLLGRDYEQYF	TGTGCCAGCAGTTTATTGGGCAGGGACTACGAGCAGTACTTC	NA	TRBV28	TRBJ2-7	NA